The TCR beta chain described here comes from a study of blood T cells in healthy people across ages. The V gene lost 1 base and the J gene lost 0 bases, with 5 bases spanning the gap. Germline values: CDR1 DFQATT, CDR2 SNEGSKA (reference sequence). The CDR3 length is 13 residues. Combining a sample-barcoded 5' primer with a J-beta primer mix, a second PCR ran for 7 to 11 cycles. Each cDNA molecule received a tag from a template-switch adaptor that had 12 random nucleotides. Using its own MiXCR run on the 5' RACE reads, TCRdb lists one record per CDR3 protein. The table lists around 1,500,000 distinct CDR3 sequences, 42% of them singletons. As for this clonotype: The target antigen is unknown.

Study conclusions and caveats: PBMCs left unsorted prevented a conclusive naive versus antigen-experienced comparison. When set beside aged donors, long-lived donors presented more naive CD4+ cells and higher diversity.

The chain is built from TRBV20-1 and TRBJ2-3; no clear D gene. The TCR originated in a woman aged 18-35 years in good health. The sequencing input was blood. DNA for the CDR3: TGCAGTGCTAGAGGGAAAAGCACAGATACGCAGTATTTT. This translates into CSARGKSTDTQYF.